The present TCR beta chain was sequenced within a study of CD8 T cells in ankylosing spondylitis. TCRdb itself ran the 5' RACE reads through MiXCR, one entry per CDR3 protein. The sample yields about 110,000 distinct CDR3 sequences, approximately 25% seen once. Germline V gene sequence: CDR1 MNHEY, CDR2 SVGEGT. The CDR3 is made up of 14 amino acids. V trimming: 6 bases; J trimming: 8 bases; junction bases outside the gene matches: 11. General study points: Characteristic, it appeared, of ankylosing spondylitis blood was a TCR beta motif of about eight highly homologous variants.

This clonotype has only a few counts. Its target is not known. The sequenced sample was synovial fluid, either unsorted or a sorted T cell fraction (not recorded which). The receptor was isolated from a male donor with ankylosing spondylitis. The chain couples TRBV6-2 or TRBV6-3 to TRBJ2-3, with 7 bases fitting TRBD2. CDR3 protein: CASRPLAALGTQYF. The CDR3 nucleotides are TGTGCCAGCAGACCCCTAGCGGCCCTTGGTACGCAGTATTTT.